The TCR beta chain under discussion was sequenced for a study of regulatory T cells in long-lasting Graves disease. Notes on the study in general: Persistent disease samples used TRBV28, TRBJ1-2 and TRBJ2-5 preferentially.

Stated time point: persistent/refractory GD, antithyroid drugs over 5 years with positive TRAb. From PBMCs, RNA was extracted and then used to make the TCR library. Recruitment took place at an endocrinology department in Xi'an, China. In its sample, this clonotype was seen a few times. Its antigen is undetermined. V trimming: 7 bases; J trimming: 0 bases; junction bases outside the gene matches: 3. The CDR3 covers 15 residues. Germline-derived CDR1 and CDR2 are SGHDN and FVKESK. Arm-PCR with iRepertoire HTBI primers amplified the CDR3 regions for these TCR beta libraries. TCRdb used MiXCR to reprocess the multiplex PCR reads, holding one entry per CDR3 protein. Of over 250,000 distinct CDR3 sequences listed, 22% were seen once; the top ten hold roughly 50%.

The specimen was peripheral blood mononuclear cells (PBMCs), collected when the disease was refractory, from a patient treated with antithyroid drugs. This TCR came from a female donor with Graves disease. The chain links TRBV14 to TRBJ2-1; 10 nucleotides line up with TRBD2. This CDR3 reads CASKREGSSYNEQFF. As DNA, the CDR3 is TGTGCCAGCAAGCGGGAGGGGAGCTCCTACAATGAGCAGTTCTTC.